The TCR beta chain under discussion was sequenced for a study of graft-versus-host responses after intestinal transplantation. On the study more broadly: Once they had received anti-thymocyte globulin induction, all recipients took tacrolimus and steroids for approximately 3 years.

Profiled with immunoSEQ multiplex PCR; TCRdb holds only in-frame clones, not every one. The sample includes about 85,000 clones, around 84% of them seen just once. Study results and limitations: Detection of GvH clones occurred in recipient marrow, and some had their first appearance in ileum or blood.

Concerning this clone itself: Its antigen remains unidentified.

This receptor was obtained from a human donor who received an intestinal transplant. The sample was unstimulated CD4+ T cells sorted from spleen or lymph node cells, taken before intestinal transplant.

The CDR3 loop is CASSVIAGGNEQFF. In DNA, the CDR3 is TGTGCCAGCAGTGTGATAGCGGGGGGGAATGAGCAGTTCTTC. V usage is TRBV6-1 and J usage is TRBJ2-1; TRBD2 matches at 11 bases. CDR1 is MNHNS, CDR2 SASEGT, per germline. This CDR3 comprises 14 residues. Germline trimming cut 4 bases from V and 7 bases from J; bases unmatched to any gene: 3.